A single sample gave rise to the 6 T cell receptor beta chains below, sequenced in a study of shared clonotypes between healthy human individuals. The repertoire was sequenced with immunoSEQ multiplex PCR; TCRdb's copy has only in-frame clones and lacks some. The sample has millions of clones; over 85% are singletons. The sequencing sample was made of naive CD4+ T cells from PBMCs. Subset described: CD45RA+ positively selected. The origin of the receptors is a man aged 18 to 35 in good health. Some clones in this sample may be carry-over from other donors' samples.

The rearrangement uses TRBV30 and TRBJ1-2; TRBD1 might be the D (5 bases). V was pared by 3 bases and J by 8 bases, with 13 bases between. The CDR3 length is 12 residues. CDR1 is GTSNPN, CDR2 SVGIG, per germline (reference sequence). The DNA of the CDR3 is TGTGCCTGGAGGGGGCGGCCTGGGGGCTACACCTTC. Its translation: CAWRGRPGGYTF.

The CDR3 DNA sequence: TGTGCCAGCAGCTTAGGGCAGGGCCTAGCTTACGAGCAGTACTTC. Amino acid sequence: CASSLGQGLAYEQYF. The rearrangement links TRBV7-2 to TRBJ2-7; D possibly matches TRBD1 or TRBD2 (5 bases each). CDR1 is SGHTA and CDR2 is FQGNSA in the germline V gene. CDR3 length: 15 residues. The germline V and J ends were trimmed by 1 base and 4 bases, with 14 bases remaining between them.

The chain employs TRBV28 and TRBJ1-2; D gene uncertain. CDR1 is MDHEN and CDR2 is SYDVKM in the germline V gene. The CDR3 runs 12 residues. Deletions cut 7 bases from V and 10 bases from J, with 16 bases between. CDR3 protein: CASNARPGAYTF. In DNA form, the CDR3 reads TGTGCCAGCAATGCAAGGCCCGGTGCCTACACCTTC.

The CDR3 DNA sequence: TGTGCCACCAGCCCCGGTAATCAGCCCCAGCATTTT. Protein sequence: CATSPGNQPQHF. The chain has TRBV15 and TRBJ1-5; no firm D call. CDR3 length: 12 amino acids. V shed 5 bases and J shed 4 bases, with 6 bases lying between them. The germline CDR1 and CDR2 sequences are LNHNV and YYDKDF (reference sequence).

This sequence joins TRBV7-2 and TRBJ2-3; D may be TRBD1 (6 bases). The V end was cut by 6 bases, the J end by 4 bases, with 11 bases between. The CDR3 sequence is 13 residues long. Germline V gene sequence: CDR1 SGHTA, CDR2 FQGNSA. The DNA of the CDR3 is TGTGCCAGCAGAAACAGGGTCGCAGATACGCAGTATTTT. Protein: CASRNRVADTQYF.

This chain uses TRBV7-8 with TRBJ2-1; a weak D match, TRBD1 (5 bases). The CDR3 totals 11 residues. Germline CDR1 reads SGHVS; CDR2 reads FQNEAQ. Trimming left V 10 bases short and J 7 bases short, with 11 bases between. CDR3: CAMLRGNEQFF. In DNA form, the CDR3 reads TGTGCCATGCTAAGGGGTAATGAGCAGTTCTTC.